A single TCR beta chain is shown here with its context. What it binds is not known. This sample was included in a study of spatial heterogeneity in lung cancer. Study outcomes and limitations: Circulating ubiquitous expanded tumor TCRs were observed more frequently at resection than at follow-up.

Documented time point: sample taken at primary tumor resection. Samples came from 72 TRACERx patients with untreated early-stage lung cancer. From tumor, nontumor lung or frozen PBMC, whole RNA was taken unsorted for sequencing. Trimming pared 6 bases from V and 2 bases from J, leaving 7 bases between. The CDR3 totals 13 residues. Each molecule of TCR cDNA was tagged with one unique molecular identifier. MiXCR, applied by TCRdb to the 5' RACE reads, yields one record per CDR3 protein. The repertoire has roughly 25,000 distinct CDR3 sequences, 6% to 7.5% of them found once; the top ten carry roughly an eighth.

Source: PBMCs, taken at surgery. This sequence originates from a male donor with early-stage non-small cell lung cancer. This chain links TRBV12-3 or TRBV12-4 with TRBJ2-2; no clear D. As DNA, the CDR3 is TGTGCCAGCAGAAGAGAAAACACCGGGGAGCTGTTTTTT. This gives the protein CASRRENTGELFF.